Below are 21 T cell receptor beta chains sequenced from a single sample in a study of T cells in localized non-small cell lung cancer. Profiled with immunoSEQ multiplex PCR; TCRdb holds only in-frame clones, not every one. The sample yields more than 2,000 clones, more than 30% seen once. Sequenced material: lung tumor tissue, taken before any cancer treatment. Receptors originate from a female donor over 55 with stage II squamous cell lung carcinoma.

This clone has a handful of counts. The V and J genes are TRBV6-8 and TRBJ1-3; TRBD1 is a possible D gene (5 bases). Germline V gives CDR1 MNHGY, CDR2 SAAAGT. The CDR3 sequence is 13 residues long. The V end lost 7 bases, the J end lost 4 bases, and 11 bases lay between the germline ends. The CDR3 region has the DNA TGTGCCAGCAAGATCGGGGCGGGAAACACCATATATTTT. Translating gives CASKIGAGNTIYF.

This clone was counted once. The J gene is TRBJ2-5, the V gene TRBV18, with D unclear. Germline values: CDR1 KGHSH, CDR2 LQKENI. V was pared by 6 bases and J by 0 bases, with 5 bases between. This CDR3 has 12 amino acids. The CDR3 DNA is TGTGCCAGCTCCCTGTACCAAGAGACCCAGTACTTC. It specifies CASSLYQETQYF. The full variable domain, completed using reference TRBV18 and TRBJ2-5, is NAGVMQNPRHLVRRRGQEARLRCSPMKGHSHVYWYRQLPEEGLKFMVYLQKENIIDESGMPKERFSAEFPKEGPSILRIQQVVRGDSAAYFCASSLYQETQYFGPGTRLLVL.

The J gene is TRBJ1-1, the V gene TRBV19; unclear D gene. Between the trimmed V and J ends, which lost 7 bases and 0 bases, there was a span of 18 bases. The CDR3 has 16 residues. In germline, CDR1 is LNHDA, CDR2 SQIVND (reference sequence). CDR3 region: CASNSWVNPMNTEAFF. The CDR3 nucleotides are TGTGCCAGTAATTCGTGGGTCAACCCCATGAACACTGAAGCTTTCTTT.

By share, this clone ranks as medium-sized (0.01 to 0.1%). The rearrangement uses TRBV6-8 and TRBJ1-2; 9 bases line up with TRBD1. Germline trimming cut 10 bases from V and 8 bases from J; bases unmatched to any gene: 11. Germline CDR1 reads MNHGY; CDR2 reads SAAAGT. The CDR3 is made up of 13 amino acids. In DNA form, the CDR3 reads TGTGCCATCAGGGAACAGGGGGCGGAAGGCTACACCTTC. Protein product: CAIREQGAEGYTF.

Points on this clone: Mismatch with germline at one junction end may stem from a read error. The genes are TRBV19 and TRBJ2-7, with TRBD1 identical over 9 bases. CDR1 and CDR2 (germline): LNHDA, SQIVND (reference sequence). This CDR3 comprises 13 residues. The CDR3 nucleotides read TGTGCCAGTGGACAGGGGATACCCTACGAACAGTACTTC. Encoded protein: CASGQGIPYEQYF.

The chain uses TRBV19 and TRBJ1-5, with a possible D match to TRBD1 (5 bases). The CDR3 runs to 17 residues. With 3 bases removed from V and 0 bases from J, the gap between germline ends came to 15 bases. Germline loops: CDR1 LNHDA, CDR2 SQIVND (reference sequence). CDR3 in DNA: TGTGCCAGTAGTATGCGTCCCCCAGGGTATAGCAATCAGCCCCAGCATTTT. Amino acid sequence: CASSMRPPGYSNQPQHF.

The chain links TRBV5-1 to TRBJ1-4; D may be TRBD1 (5 bases). V lost 0 bases and J 5 bases, leaving 8 bases between the germline ends. Germline V gene data show CDR1 as SGHRS and CDR2 as YFSETQ. This CDR3 contains 14 residues. CDR3 sequence (DNA): TGCGCCAGCAGCTTGGTGGGGGTCAATGAAAAACTGTTTTTT. Protein: CASSLVGVNEKLFF. Full variable domain (outside the CDR3, taken from reference TRBV5-1 and TRBJ1-4): KAGVTQTPRYLIKTRGQQVTLSCSPISGHRSVSWYQQTPGQGLQFLFEYFSETQRNKGNFPGRFSGRQFSNSRSEMNVSTLELGDSALYLCASSLVGVNEKLFFGSGTQLSVL.

This chain links TRBV9 with TRBJ1-2; 7 nucleotides match TRBD1. The CDR3 is made up of 15 amino acids. Germline lookup yields CDR1 SGDLS and CDR2 YYNGEE. The V and J ends lost 3 bases and 2 bases, in that order; junction bases with no gene match: 7. This CDR3 reads CASSASGGRNYGYTF. The CDR3 DNA reads as TGTGCCAGCAGCGCCTCAGGGGGGAGAAACTATGGCTACACCTTC.

This clone is termed large. This chain connects TRBV6-8 to TRBJ1-3; 12 bases map to TRBD1. The trim removed 8 bases at V and 4 bases at J, leaving 6 bases unmatched. The CDR3 covers 15 residues. Per germline, CDR1 MNHGY and CDR2 SAAAGT. The CDR3 DNA follows: TGTGCCAGCGGTGGGACAGGGGGCCGGGGAAACACCATATATTTT. Its translation: CASGGTGGRGNTIYF.

This chain connects TRBV19 to TRBJ1-4, with D perhaps TRBD1 (5 bases). This CDR3 is 15 amino acids long. Germline-derived CDR1 and CDR2 are LNHDA and SQIVND (reference sequence). Between the trimmed V and J ends, which lost 0 bases and 8 bases, there was a span of 13 bases. Here the CDR3 reads CASSIELLRDEKLFF. The CDR3 nucleotides read TGTGCCAGTAGTATAGAGTTATTAAGGGACGAAAAACTGTTTTTT.

The V gene is TRBV30, the J gene TRBJ2-3; D is possibly TRBD1 or TRBD2 (6 bases each). The V end lost 0 bases, the J end lost 3 bases, and 13 bases lay between the germline ends. CDR3 length: 15 residues. Germline V gives CDR1 GTSNPN, CDR2 SVGIG (reference sequence). In nucleotides, the CDR3 is TGTGCCTGGAGTGTAGGAGGGGGGAGTACAGATACGCAGTATTTT. The encoded protein is CAWSVGGGSTDTQYF.

This clone was detected a few times. The rearrangement uses TRBV11-3 and TRBJ1-1, with D perhaps matching TRBD1 (5 bases). The CDR3 is made up of 14 amino acids. Trimming removed 3 bases from V and 4 bases from J, with 12 bases in between. From germline, CDR1 is SGHNT and CDR2 YENEEA. Here the CDR3 DNA reads TGTGCCAGCAGCTTGACCGGGGCCACCACTGAAGCTTTCTTT. This codes for CASSLTGATTEAFF. Complete variable domain (other parts from reference TRBV11-3 and TRBJ1-1): EAGVVQSPRYKIIEKKQPVAFWCNPISGHNTLYWYLQNLGQGPELLIRYENEEAVDDSQLPKDRFSAERLKGVDSTLKIQPAELGDSAVYLCASSLTGATTEAFFGQGTRLTVV.

This clone was found a few times. The CDR3 DNA reads as TGTGCCAGCAGTACGCGGGGTCTCACTGAAGCTTTCTTT. Translating it yields CASSTRGLTEAFF. The chain has TRBV2 and TRBJ1-1; D is uncertain. This CDR3 is built from 13 residues. V lost 5 bases to trimming and J lost 4 bases, with 11 bases between them. Germline CDR1 and CDR2: SNHLY and FYNNEI.

The rearrangement joins TRBV11-3 to TRBJ1-6, with D possibly TRBD1 on 5 matching bases. Germline V lookup: CDR1 SGHNT, CDR2 YENEEA. The V end lost 5 bases, the J end lost 6 bases, and 11 bases lay between the germline ends. The CDR3 runs 14 residues. CDR3: CASSAGLLNSPLHF. CDR3 DNA: TGTGCCAGCAGCGCGGGACTACTTAATTCACCCCTCCACTTT.

J is TRBJ1-6 and V is TRBV30, with a possible D match to TRBD1 (5 bases). Per the germline V gene, CDR1 is GTSNPN and CDR2 is SVGIG (reference sequence). Trimming took off 4 bases at V and 1 base at J, with 8 bases between the two ends. The CDR3 extends over 14 amino acids. For the CDR3, the DNA is TGTGCCTGGACGGGACGGTCCTATAATTCACCCCTCCACTTT. Translated, it gives CAWTGRSYNSPLHF.

This clone was seen a handful of times. The chain combines TRBV6-8 with TRBJ2-1; D gene unclear. Germline-derived CDR1 and CDR2 are MNHGY and SAAAGT. Trimming removed 2 bases from V and 0 bases from J, with 14 bases in between. The CDR3 loop spans 17 amino acids. In nucleotides, the CDR3 is TGTGCCAGCAGTTACACCGCCGGACGGAGCTCCTACAATGAGCAGTTCTTC. Translating it yields CASSYTAGRSSYNEQFF.

J is TRBJ1-5 and V is TRBV6-8; no firm D call. V dropped 5 bases and J dropped 5 bases, with 13 bases sitting between them. The CDR3 length is 14 residues. From germline, CDR1 is MNHGY and CDR2 SAAAGT. The CDR3 DNA follows: TGTGCCAGCAGTGTTCCGGCATTCCATCAGCCCCAGCATTTT. As protein: CASSVPAFHQPQHF.

This clone qualifies as large. This chain uses TRBV19 with TRBJ2-1; D is tentatively TRBD1 or TRBD2 (5 bases each). Trimming cost V 3 bases and J 0 bases, with 15 bases left between them. Germline CDR1 LNHDA, CDR2 SQIVND (reference sequence). The CDR3 length is 17 residues. CDR3 loop: CASSIGWDESSYNEQFF. In nucleotides, the CDR3 is TGTGCCAGTAGTATTGGTTGGGACGAGAGCTCCTACAATGAGCAGTTCTTC.

The chain is built from TRBV5-1 and TRBJ2-2, with 8 bases identical to TRBD2. CDR3 length: 15 amino acids. Trimming took 3 bases from V and 5 from J; bases not matched to a gene: 6. Germline CDR1 is SGHRS and CDR2 is YFSETQ. The CDR3 DNA is TGCGCCAGCAGCTCGGGGGGGCAAGGTACCGGGGAGCTGTTTTTT. This gives the protein CASSSGGQGTGELFF.

The J gene is TRBJ1-5, the V gene TRBV19; D is ambiguous. The CDR3 extends over 11 amino acids. The germline V gene encodes CDR1 LNHDA and CDR2 SQIVND (reference sequence). V was clipped by 10 bases and J by 7 bases, with 11 bases between them. CDR3 region: CATQRRQPQHF. The CDR3 coding sequence is TGTGCCACCCAACGGCGACAGCCCCAGCATTTT.

This clone came up a few times. The V and J genes are TRBV6-8 and TRBJ1-3; D call uncertain. The V end was cut by 8 bases, the J end by 1 base, with 9 bases between. Germline V gives CDR1 MNHGY, CDR2 SAAAGT. CDR3 length equals 13 residues. As DNA, the CDR3 is TGTGCCAGCTGGAACGGATCTGGAAACACCATATATTTT. The encoded protein is CASWNGSGNTIYF.